This entry is about one T cell receptor beta chain. These data are taken from a study of blood T cell repertoires in COVID-19. As for the study in general: Researchers got acute and convalescent COVID-19 samples from the United States, Italy and Spain. PBMCs, B-cell-depleted T cells, or T cells were the source of the cDNA or gDNA that made up the material.

Per the study methods: Amplification of reference gene primers was used by the study to estimate nucleated cell counts. Sequenced by immunoSEQ multiplex PCR; TCRdb stores in-frame clones only, minus some. V, J and clone size reflect that table, while D and trimming were determined from the DNA. The table has around 98,000 clones, 70% to 85% seen once. Sequencing was done on a sample of peripheral blood. The clonotype was recovered from a man between 65 and 85 years old with active or convalescent COVID-19.

CDR3 in amino acids: CASSLLAEVPYNEQFF. The CDR3 DNA follows: TGTGCCAGCAGCTTACTAGCGGAGGTCCCATACAATGAGCAGTTCTTC. This sequence joins TRBV7-6 and TRBJ2-1; 7 bases are shared with TRBD2. J was trimmed by 4 bases and V by 2 bases; bases with no gene match: 8. CDR1 SGHVS and CDR2 FNYEAQ come from the germline V gene. CDR3 length: 16 amino acids.